A single sample gave rise to the 13 T cell receptor beta chains below, sequenced in a study of radiotherapy plus CTLA-4 blockade in lung cancer. The method was immunoSEQ multiplex PCR; TCRdb's version includes in-frame clones alone and lacks a portion of them. The sample has 95,000 to 150,000 clones, around 89% seen once. The source material was peripheral blood, sampled from a patient treated with radiotherapy plus ipilimumab. All receptors come from a human donor with non-small cell lung cancer that progressed on radiotherapy plus ipilimumab.

The chain links TRBV5-1 to TRBJ1-2, with D unresolved. The CDR3 has 14 amino acids. In germline, CDR1 is SGHRS, CDR2 YFSETQ. Trimming removed 0 bases from V and 0 bases from J, with 6 bases in between. CDR3 nucleotides: TGCGCCAGCAGCTTGGAGACAACTAACTATGGCTACACCTTC. Translating it yields CASSLETTNYGYTF.

This chain joins TRBV27 and TRBJ1-2; D possibly corresponds to TRBD1 (6 bases). V gave up 5 bases and J gave up 8 bases, with 15 bases separating them. The CDR3 is 13 residues long. Germline V CDR1 and CDR2: MNHEY, SMNVEV (reference sequence). Here the CDR3 DNA reads TGTGCCAGCAGTCTCTATCGGGGGCGGGGCTACACCTTC. This codes for CASSLYRGRGYTF.

The CDR3 region is CASTGLNTEAFF. DNA for the CDR3: TGTGCCAGCACTGGTCTGAACACTGAAGCTTTCTTT. The rearrangement joins TRBV27 to TRBJ1-1; D unclear. The germline CDR1 and CDR2 sequences are MNHEY and SMNVEV (reference sequence). The CDR3 is made up of 12 amino acids. V lost 7 bases and J 0 bases, leaving 6 bases between the germline ends.

The J gene is TRBJ1-2, the V gene TRBV6-6; D call uncertain. The CDR3 is 14 residues long. V lost 6 bases, J lost 4 bases, and 15 bases lay in between. Germline CDR1 and CDR2: MNHNY and SVGAGI (reference sequence). The CDR3 coding sequence is TGTGCCAGCAGGCACGCTGCGGCCACCTATGGCTACACCTTC. Its translation: CASRHAAATYGYTF.

The chain couples TRBV10-2 to TRBJ2-3, with 9 bases that match TRBD2. V lost 8 bases, J lost 5 bases, and 8 bases stayed unmatched. The CDR3 is made up of 14 amino acids. CDR1 is WSHSY, CDR2 SAAADI, per germline. The CDR3 loop is CASGRSGRQDTQYF. The DNA of the CDR3 is TGCGCCAGCGGCCGTAGCGGGAGACAAGATACGCAGTATTTT.

The gene calls are TRBV19 and TRBJ2-7; D might be TRBD2 (6 bases). V lost 4 bases and J 3 bases, leaving 13 bases between the germline ends. This CDR3 has 14 amino acids. Germline V lookup: CDR1 LNHDA, CDR2 SQIVND (reference sequence). The CDR3 nucleotides read TGTGCCAGTAGTAACACGGGACTCTACTACGAGCAGTACTTC. Translating it yields CASSNTGLYYEQYF.

This clone occurred once. The J gene is TRBJ1-1, the V gene TRBV5-1, with D perhaps matching TRBD1 (6 bases). The CDR3 is 13 residues long. Germline V gene lookup returns CDR1 SGHRS and CDR2 YFSETQ. The V end was cut by 4 bases, the J end by 7 bases, with 14 bases between. DNA for the CDR3: TGCGCCAGCAGCCCCCGACAGGAGCATGAAGCTTTCTTT. It specifies CASSPRQEHEAFF.

The rearrangement links TRBV5-1 to TRBJ1-1; D is possibly TRBD1 (6 bases). Germline V gives CDR1 SGHRS, CDR2 YFSETQ. The ends were cut back, 4 bases at V and 4 bases at J, with 17 bases in the middle. CDR3 size: 15 residues. CDR3 DNA sequence: TGCGCCAGCAGCCCCCCTAACAGGGTAGGCACTGAAGCTTTCTTT. Its protein is CASSPPNRVGTEAFF.

The chain is built from TRBV7-2 and TRBJ2-7, with TRBD2 matching over 7 bases. Per germline, CDR1 SGHTA and CDR2 FQGNSA. Unmatched junction bases numbered 1, after V lost 0 bases and J lost 2 bases. This CDR3 contains 14 residues. The CDR3 protein is CASSLAAGAYEQYF. As DNA, the CDR3 is TGTGCCAGCAGCTTAGCCGCGGGGGCCTACGAGCAGTACTTC.

The chain carries TRBV11-3 and TRBJ2-7; either TRBD1 or TRBD2 may fit D (5 bases each). CDR3 size: 14 residues. Trimming left V 1 base short and J 3 bases short, with 10 bases between. Germline V CDR1 and CDR2: SGHNT, YENEEA. The chain's CDR3 is CASSLGGPSYEQYF. The CDR3 DNA reads TGTGCCAGCAGCTTAGGGGGACCTAGCTACGAGCAGTACTTC.

A single count supports this clone. The chain couples TRBV6-6 to TRBJ1-1; TRBD1 matches 7 bases. Germline V CDR1 and CDR2: MNHNY, SVGAGI (reference sequence). With V trimmed by 2 bases and J by 4 bases, 4 bases remained unmatched. The CDR3 covers 14 residues. CDR3 in DNA: TGTGCCAGCAGTTACGACAGGGCGGGCACTGAAGCTTTCTTT. Encoded protein: CASSYDRAGTEAFF.

A single count supports this clone. The chain employs TRBV6-6 and TRBJ1-5; D gene ambiguous. V dropped 0 bases and J dropped 6 bases, with 6 bases sitting between them. Germline CDR1 and CDR2: MNHNY and SVGAGI (reference sequence). This CDR3 is built from 13 residues. CDR3 residues: CASSYSSGQPQHF. CDR3 bases: TGTGCCAGCAGTTACTCTTCCGGTCAGCCCCAGCATTTT.

V is TRBV5-1 and J is TRBJ2-3; D is perhaps TRBD2 (5 bases). CDR1 and CDR2 from the germline V gene are SGHRS and YFSETQ. Trimming stripped 5 bases from V and 0 bases from J, with 16 bases between. The CDR3 extends over 16 amino acids. In DNA form, the CDR3 reads TGCGCCAGCAGACCGGGGTCCCGGCCGAGCACAGATACGCAGTATTTT. It specifies CASRPGSRPSTDTQYF. Full variable domain (missing parts from reference TRBV5-1 and TRBJ2-3): KAGVTQTPRYLIKTRGQQVTLSCSPISGHRSVSWYQQTPGQGLQFLFEYFSETQRNKGNFPGRFSGRQFSNSRSEMNVSTLELGDSALYLCASRPGSRPSTDTQYFGPGTRLTVL.